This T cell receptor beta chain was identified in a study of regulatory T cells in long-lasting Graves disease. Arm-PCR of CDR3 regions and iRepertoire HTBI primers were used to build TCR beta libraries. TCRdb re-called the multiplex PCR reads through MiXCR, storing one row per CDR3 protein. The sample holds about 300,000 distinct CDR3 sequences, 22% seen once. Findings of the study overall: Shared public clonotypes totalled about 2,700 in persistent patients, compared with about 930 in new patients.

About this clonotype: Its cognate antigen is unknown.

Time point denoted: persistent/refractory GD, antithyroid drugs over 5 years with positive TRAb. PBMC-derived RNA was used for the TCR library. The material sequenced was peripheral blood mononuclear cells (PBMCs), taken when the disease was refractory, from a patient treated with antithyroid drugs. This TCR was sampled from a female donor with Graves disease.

This CDR3 reads CASSLGGRHEKLFF. Written as DNA, the CDR3 is TGTGCCAGCAGTTTAGGGGGGAGACATGAAAAACTGTTTTTT. V is TRBV12-3 or TRBV12-4 and J is TRBJ1-4; possibly TRBD1 for D (5 bases). The CDR3 length is 14 residues. V lost 1 base and J 6 bases, leaving 9 bases between the germline ends.